These T cell receptor beta chains were read from a single sample in a study of blood T cell repertoires in COVID-19. Clones were read by immunoSEQ multiplex PCR, and TCRdb kept only the in-frame ones, dropping some. The sample has about 250,000 clones, around nine tenths seen once. The material sequenced was peripheral blood. These receptors originate from a man older than 75 with acute or convalescent COVID-19. CDR3s include the opening cysteine and the closing phenylalanine or tryptophan. D genes are given only for firm matches. Clone size, where shown, is once, few, many, or a class for clones that have expanded.

D: TRBD1; V: TRBV19; size: NA; J: TRBJ1-5; DNA: TGTGCCAGTAGTACACTGGACAGGGGGCGTGATCAGCCCCAGCATTTT; CDR3: CASSTLDRGRDQPQHF
D: NA; V: TRBV25-1; size: NA; J: TRBJ1-2; DNA: TGTGCCAGCAGTGAGCCTAACAGCTATGGCTACACCTTC; CDR3: CASSEPNSYGYTF
D: NA; V: TRBV6-6; size: NA; J: TRBJ2-7; DNA: TGTGCCAGCAGCTCCCTCTCCGAGCAGTACTTC; CDR3: CASSSLSEQYF
D: NA; V: TRBV19; size: NA; J: TRBJ1-2; DNA: TGTGCCAGTAGCCCTGGCGGAAGGAACTATGGCTACACCTTC; CDR3: CASSPGGRNYGYTF
D: NA; V: TRBV5-5; size: once; J: TRBJ1-3; DNA: TGTGCCAGCAGCTTGTCCAGTCTTCTCTCTGGAAACACCATATATTTT; CDR3: CASSLSSLLSGNTIYF
D: NA; V: TRBV18; size: NA; J: TRBJ2-7; DNA: TGTGCCAGCTCACGAACCCTGAGGGAACTACTGGACTTC; CDR3: CASSRTLRELLDF
D: TRBD2; V: TRBV4-2; size: once; J: TRBJ2-3; DNA: TGTGCCAGCAGCCAAGTGGGGGGGGATACAGATACGCAGTATTTT; CDR3: CASSQVGGDTDTQYF
D: NA; V: TRBV19; size: NA; J: TRBJ1-3; DNA: TGTGCCAGTAGTATGGCACCTGGAAACACCATATATTTT; CDR3: CASSMAPGNTIYF
D: TRBD2; V: TRBV9; size: NA; J: TRBJ2-3; DNA: TGTGCCAGCAGCGTCTTTTTAGCGGGGGGCACAGATACGCAGTATTTT; CDR3: CASSVFLAGGTDTQYF
D: NA; V: TRBV4-3; size: NA; J: TRBJ1-4; DNA: TGCGCCAGCAGCCCACAGGACAGTCGGAGTGAAAAACTGTTTTTT; CDR3: CASSPQDSRSEKLFF
D: TRBD1; V: TRBV7-6; size: NA; J: TRBJ2-2; DNA: TGTGCCAGCAGCCCAACAGGGGGCGGCACCGGGGAGCTGTTTTTT; CDR3: CASSPTGGGTGELFF
D: TRBD1; V: TRBV6-4; size: NA; J: TRBJ1-5; DNA: TGTGCCAGCAGTTCAGGGGGCTTTAATCAGCCCCAGCATTTT; CDR3: CASSSGGFNQPQHF
D: NA; V: TRBV6-5; size: NA; J: TRBJ1-4; DNA: TGTGCCAGCAAGCGGAGGGGCAAATGGGAAAAACTGTTTTTT; CDR3: CASKRRGKWEKLFF
D: TRBD2; V: TRBV11-2; size: NA; J: TRBJ2-7; DNA: TGTGCCAGCAGCCCCAGTGGCCTAGCGGGGGGCCGCAGCTCCTACGAGCAGTACTTC; CDR3: CASSPSGLAGGRSSYEQYF
D: NA; V: TRBV27; size: NA; J: TRBJ2-7; DNA: TGTGCCAGCAGTTCCCCTAGCATTCGCTCCTACGAGCAGTACTTC; CDR3: CASSSPSIRSYEQYF
D: NA; V: TRBV7-2; size: NA; J: TRBJ1-5; DNA: TGTGCCAGCAGCTTAGTGGGCAGTGCTAGCAATCAGCCCCAGCATTTT; CDR3: CASSLVGSASNQPQHF
D: TRBD1; V: TRBV10-3; size: NA; J: TRBJ1-2; DNA: TGTGCCATCAGTGGGGACAGGGGAGATGGCTACACCTTC; CDR3: CAISGDRGDGYTF
D: TRBD2; V: TRBV29-1; size: NA; J: TRBJ2-1; DNA: TGCAGCGTTGTAGGCGGGAGCTCCTACAATGAGCAGTTCTTC; CDR3: CSVVGGSSYNEQFF
D: NA; V: TRBV11-1; size: NA; J: TRBJ2-7; DNA: TGTGCCAGCAGCAGGGATTTGTGGACAGCGACCTACGAGCAGTACTTC; CDR3: CASSRDLWTATYEQYF
D: NA; V: TRBV14; size: NA; J: TRBJ2-7; DNA: TGTGCCAGCAGCCAAGAACGGACATACACCGGCGAGCAGTACTTC; CDR3: CASSQERTYTGEQYF
D: TRBD1; V: TRBV3-1/TRBV3-2; size: NA; J: TRBJ2-5; DNA: TGTGCCAGCAGCCAAGATAGGGGACAGGGCTTGGAGACCCAGTACTTC; CDR3: CASSQDRGQGLETQYF
D: TRBD2; V: TRBV4-2; size: NA; J: TRBJ2-5; DNA: TGTGCCAGCAGCCAAGATTGGACTAGCGGGGTGGAGACCCAGTACTTC; CDR3: CASSQDWTSGVETQYF
D: NA; V: TRBV24-1; size: once; J: TRBJ1-5; DNA: TGTGCCACCAGTCGAGGGAGCAATCAGCCCCAGCATTTT; CDR3: CATSRGSNQPQHF
D: NA; V: TRBV7-2; size: once; J: TRBJ2-2; DNA: TGTGCCAGCAGCTTAGCTCTCGGGTACACCGGGGAGCTGTTTTTT; CDR3: CASSLALGYTGELFF
D: NA; V: TRBV7-3; size: NA; J: TRBJ2-2; DNA: TGTGCCAGCAGCCTCGATGGCGATAGCGGAGCCCACACCGGGGAGCTGTTTTTT; CDR3: CASSLDGDSGAHTGELFF
D: NA; V: TRBV28; size: NA; J: TRBJ1-2; DNA: TGTGCCAGCAGGGTACAGGGTAGAAATGGCTACACCTTC; CDR3: CASRVQGRNGYTF
D: NA; V: TRBV6-5; size: NA; J: TRBJ1-1; DNA: TGTGCCAGCAGGAGGAGGGGAGAGTCTGAAGCTTTCTTT; CDR3: CASRRRGESEAFF